A single TCR beta chain is shown here with its context. Ten or more counts support this clonotype. Its binding antigen is unknown. The record has no base qualities; no much larger clone is one base away. To prepare the library, 5' RACE was applied. The reads were generated on a NextSeq 500. To allow correction of PCR and sequencing errors, the TCR library protocol tagged every TCR cDNA molecule with a unique molecular identifier. Per the authors' processing: TCR identification, UMI-based error correction and CDR3 extraction were performed with Decombinator tools. TCRs above a frequency of 2 per 1,000, corresponding to the top 1% of the tumor frequency distribution, were defined as expanded. Each repertoire was subsampled 100 times to 5,000 TCRs, after which Renyi diversity was computed with the R vegan package. CDR3 similarity networks were constructed using string-kernel similarity of amino acid triplets, with links drawn between CDR3s whose pairwise similarity was above 0.82. TCRdb trimmed the raw reads at Q25, called clones with MiXCR and kept productive beta chains. Duplicate CDR3 protein sequences are folded into a single record with the most common DNA and genes. For this entry, the V and J calls and clone size follow TCRdb and not the study's own pipeline. This sample holds around 40,000 distinct CDR3 sequences; approximately 5.5% were observed only once. The top ten clonotypes cover roughly 11% of the sample.

From its cysteine to its phenylalanine, the CDR3 spans 17 amino acids. Just CDR3 DNA is preserved here, 51 bases in frame from base 1. Per the germline V gene (reference sequence), MNHNY is the CDR1 and SVGAGI is the CDR2. At the junction V is shortened by 6 bases and J by 3 bases, with 23 bases in between. What the time point label conveys for this sample: sample taken at primary tumor resection. Without any cell sorting, TCR sequencing was performed on whole RNA extracted either from tumor and nontumor lung tissue or from cryopreserved PBMC samples. The donors were 72 patients from the lung TRACERx cohort who had early-stage, untreated non-small cell lung cancer. Patients were selected for TCR sequencing only if sufficient RNA was available from at least two tumor regions. This sample was included in a study of spatial heterogeneity in lung cancer (dated by TCRdb to the late 2010s). Background for the entire study: More beta-chain than alpha-chain transcripts were consistently detected, likely reflecting higher beta-chain transcript abundance. In non-small cell lung cancer, the study made a quantitative comparison of TCR alpha and beta repertoires among multiple tumor regions, matched nontumor lung and blood. Both alpha and beta chains were TCR-sequenced in samples taken at surgery, namely 220 tumor regions, fewer than 85 matched nontumor lung samples and approximately 58 PBMC samples. Nonsynonymous mutation counts, determined by whole-exome sequencing of tumor tissue, were related to TCR repertoire features. In the raw uncorrected reads, each unique combination of TCR and UMI appeared more than ten times on average.

Summary of the overall study and its limitations: Confirming at a functional level the hypothesis that regional TCRs recognize regional mutations was considered to require additional single-cell paired TCR alpha and beta sequencing. Ubiquitous expanded tumor TCRs were found in blood more often at tumor resection than at routine follow-up.

This specimen was PBMCs, taken at surgery. This sequence uses TRBV6-6 and TRBJ2-5, and TRBD2 may be the D gene, going by 6 matching bases. This sequence originates from a male donor with early-stage non-small cell lung cancer. In nucleotide form, the sequence is TGTGCCAGCAGCCGTCAACGGGGACTCTTGGGGAAAGAGACCCAGTACTTC. Translated, this is CASSRQRGLLGKETQYF.